A single sample is the source of the 20 T cell receptor beta chains below, sequenced in a study of regulatory T cells in long-lasting Graves disease. Both iRepertoire HTBI primers and Arm-PCR of CDR3 regions were used to build the TCR beta libraries. In TCRdb, the multiplex PCR reads were re-called with MiXCR into one record per CDR3 protein. The sample lists about 450,000 distinct CDR3 sequences, roughly 15% occurring once. Time point in this sample: newly diagnosed GD, antithyroid drugs for less than 3 months. PBMCs provided the RNA from which the TCR library was made. These same data were also listed under a study on T cells in Graves' hyperthyroidism and ophthalmopathy.

Specimen: peripheral blood mononuclear cells (PBMCs), collected at new diagnosis, from a patient treated with antithyroid drugs. Every receptor here comes from a woman aged 25 to 39 with Graves disease.

The rearrangement links TRBV28 to TRBJ2-1; the match to TRBD2 covers 10 bases. The CDR3 consists of 15 residues. The germline CDR1 and CDR2 sequences are MDHEN and SYDVKM. J lost 7 bases, V lost 2 bases, and 5 bases had no gene match. The CDR3 here is CASSLSSSGRNEQFF. Written as DNA, the CDR3 is TGTGCCAGCAGTTTAAGCTCTAGCGGGAGAAATGAGCAGTTCTTC.

This chain uses TRBV5-1 with TRBJ2-1, with D possibly matching TRBD2 (6 bases). The CDR3 has 14 amino acids. The V end was cut by 1 base, the J end by 9 bases, with 14 bases between. Germline-derived CDR1 and CDR2 are SGHRS and YFSETQ. The CDR3 here is CASSLNPGESEQFF. CDR3 sequence (DNA): TGCGCCAGCAGCTTGAATCCGGGAGAAAGTGAGCAGTTCTTC.

This clonotype was seen ten or more times. The V call is TRBV5-1, the J call TRBJ2-7; D is unclear. In germline, CDR1 is SGHRS, CDR2 YFSETQ. This CDR3 spans 14 amino acids. V lost 2 bases and J 3 bases, leaving 12 bases between the germline ends. The CDR3 sequence is CASSFESANYEQYF. CDR3 coding DNA: TGCGCCAGCAGCTTCGAGTCCGCGAACTACGAGCAGTACTTC.

Written as DNA, the CDR3 is TGTGCCAGCAGGGAAACAGGGGGCGAATGGGGGGAGCAGTTCTTC. As protein: CASRETGGEWGEQFF. The J gene is TRBJ2-1, the V gene TRBV7-9; 9 bases agree with TRBD1. The CDR3 is 15 amino acids. The germline gives CDR1 SEHNR, CDR2 FQNEAQ (reference sequence). Trimming took 6 bases from V and 10 from J; bases not matched to a gene: 13.

This clonotype was detected only a few times. J is TRBJ2-7 and V is TRBV15; no clear D. The length of the CDR3 is 12 residues. CDR1 is LNHNV, CDR2 YYDKDF, per germline (reference sequence). Between the trimmed V and J ends, which lost 0 bases and 7 bases, there was a span of 7 bases. The CDR3, as DNA: TGTGCCACCAGCAGAGATTCGCAGGAGCAGTACTTC. Its protein product is CATSRDSQEQYF.

This clonotype has a count of ten or more. This rearrangement joins TRBV7-9 to TRBJ1-5; 10 positions agree with TRBD1. The CDR3 spans 15 residues. Per germline, CDR1 SEHNR and CDR2 FQNEAQ (reference sequence). The J segment lost 3 bases and the V segment lost 5 bases, leaving 4 bases of the junction unmatched. This chain's CDR3 is CASSGGQGINQPQHF. For the CDR3, the DNA is TGTGCCAGCAGCGGGGGACAGGGGATCAATCAGCCCCAGCATTTT.

Turning to this clonotype: A much larger clone lies a single base off, so this may be a read error. The rearrangement joins TRBV27 to TRBJ2-3; D not resolved. The J call is doubtful: the DNA matches TRBJ2-7 better. This CDR3 comprises 12 residues. Germline-derived CDR1 and CDR2 are MNHEY and SMNVEV (reference sequence). In DNA form, the CDR3 reads TGTGCCAGCAGTGAGCCTACATGCGAGCAGTACTTC. Its protein product is CASSEPTCEQYF.

This clonotype has at least ten counts. The chain joins TRBV4-1 to TRBJ1-2; D may be TRBD1 (5 bases). This CDR3 has 16 amino acids. V was trimmed by 0 bases and J by 5 bases, leaving 16 bases between them. Germline CDR1 is MGHRA and CDR2 is YSYEKL. CDR3 sequence reads: CASSQEALPGGYGYTF. The CDR3 DNA follows: TGCGCCAGCAGCCAAGAGGCCCTCCCCGGGGGGTATGGCTACACCTTC.

This clonotype was counted many times. The chain has TRBV6-1 and TRBJ2-7, with 7 bases identical to TRBD1. Germline trimming cut 7 bases from V and 2 bases from J; bases unmatched to any gene: 14. Germline V gene sequence: CDR1 MNHNS, CDR2 SASEGT. The CDR3 covers 16 residues. In DNA form, the CDR3 reads TGTGCCAGCACCTCGTTACAAAGACAGGGCCCCTACGAGCAGTACTTC. Translation gives CASTSLQRQGPYEQYF.

At least ten counts were recorded for this clonotype. The CDR3 nucleotides read TGCAGTGCCGCGACGGACCGGGGCTACGAGCAGTACTTC. Amino acids: CSAATDRGYEQYF. J is TRBJ2-7 and V is TRBV20-1, with a weak D call TRBD2 (5 bases). Trimming cost V 6 bases and J 3 bases, with 15 bases left between them. This CDR3 comprises 13 residues. The V gene's germline CDR1 is DFQATT and CDR2 SNEGSKA (reference sequence).

V gene TRBV2 combines with J gene TRBJ2-3; D ambiguous. CDR3 length: 13 residues. Germline CDR1 and CDR2: SNHLY and FYNNEI. With 6 bases removed from V and 1 base from J, the gap between germline ends came to 8 bases. CDR3 loop: CASRDQGTDTQYF. The CDR3, as DNA: TGTGCCAGCAGGGATCAGGGCACAGATACGCAGTATTTT.

This clonotype appeared once. It may be a read error: a sequence one base away is much more abundant. The chain couples TRBV10-3 to TRBJ2-7; possibly TRBD2 for D (5 bases). CDR1 and CDR2 from the germline V gene are ENHRY and SYGVKD. This CDR3 contains 15 residues. The CDR3 here is CVISDLIHGVDEQYF. The CDR3 bases are TGTGTCATCAGTGACCTGATCCACGGGGTTGACGAGCAGTACTTC.

This clonotype was seen many times. The gene calls are TRBV30 and TRBJ2-7, with D maybe TRBD1 (6 bases). From germline, CDR1 is GTSNPN and CDR2 SVGIG (reference sequence). V lost 1 base and J 1 base, leaving 11 bases between the germline ends. The CDR3 extends over 14 amino acids. CDR3 amino acids: CAWSAQGRSYEQYF. The CDR3, as DNA: TGTGCCTGGAGTGCACAGGGTCGGTCCTACGAGCAGTACTTC.

The table lists this clonotype with a few counts. The gene calls are TRBV20-1 and TRBJ2-2, with 9 bases aligning to TRBD2. The junction had 8 bases not matched to a gene; V was cut back by 3 bases and J by 3 bases. The germline V gene has CDR1 DFQATT and CDR2 SNEGSKA (reference sequence). This CDR3 region has 16 residues. The CDR3 DNA reads as TGCAGTGCTAGGGATTTGACTAGCGGACACACCGGGGAGCTGTTTTTT. This codes for CSARDLTSGHTGELFF.

Ten or more counts support this clonotype. The chain is built from TRBV20-1 and TRBJ2-7; 11 bases are shared with TRBD2. Germline CDR1 and CDR2: DFQATT and SNEGSKA (reference sequence). The CDR3 is made up of 16 amino acids. The ends lost 4 bases at V and 3 bases at J; junction bases unmatched: 11. The CDR3, as DNA: TGCAGTGCTAAAGGGCAGTTAGCGGGGGGGATCTACGAGCAGTACTTC. As protein: CSAKGQLAGGIYEQYF.

This clonotype was recorded only once. The CDR3, as DNA: TGTGCCACCAGCAGAGATATTGTAACTGGAAACACCATATATTTT. Amino acid sequence: CATSRDIVTGNTIYF. This chain links TRBV15 with TRBJ1-3; D gene uncertain. The V end was cut by 0 bases, the J end by 2 bases, with 8 bases between. CDR3 length: 15 amino acids. Germline CDR1 is LNHNV and CDR2 is YYDKDF (reference sequence). The whole variable domain, filled in from reference TRBV15 and TRBJ1-3, reads DAMVIQNPRYQVTQFGKPVTLSCSQTLNHNVMYWYQQKSSQAPKLLFHYYDKDFNNEADTPDNFQSRRPNTSFCFLDIRSPGLGDTAMYLCATSRDIVTGNTIYFGEGSWLTVV.

This clonotype has at least ten counts. The rearrangement links TRBV12-5 to TRBJ1-5; D may be TRBD1 (5 bases). The germline V and J ends were trimmed by 0 bases and 5 bases, with 5 bases remaining between them. The CDR3 loop spans 13 amino acids. The germline gives CDR1 LGHNT, CDR2 FRNRAP. Here the CDR3 DNA reads TGTGCTAGTGGTTTGGTAGGGGATCAGCCCCAGCATTTT. Translating gives CASGLVGDQPQHF.

This clonotype was seen at least ten times. J is TRBJ2-1 and V is TRBV10-1; 7 bases agree with TRBD2. This CDR3 is 16 amino acids long. Germline V lookup: CDR1 WNHNN, CDR2 SYGVQD (reference sequence). Trimming at V came to 3 bases and at J to 0 bases, leaving 5 bases not matched to a gene. The CDR3 sequence: CASSDSGGSSYNEQFF. The CDR3 bases are TGCGCCAGCAGTGACAGCGGCGGGAGCTCCTACAATGAGCAGTTCTTC.

The table lists this clonotype with a few counts. V and J are TRBV4-1 and TRBJ1-1, with 8 nucleotides matching TRBD1. V lost 3 bases to trimming and J lost 0 bases; unmatched junction nucleotides: 0. This CDR3 is built from 14 residues. CDR1 is MGHRA, CDR2 YSYEKL, per germline. This CDR3 is CASSHRGLNTEAFF. The DNA for the CDR3 is TGCGCCAGCAGCCACAGGGGGCTGAACACTGAAGCTTTCTTT.

In its sample, this clonotype was seen many times. CDR3 region: CASSAGLRRGEQFF. CDR3 in DNA: TGTGCCAGCAGCGCGGGACTCCGGCGTGGTGAGCAGTTCTTC. The rearrangement joins TRBV27 to TRBJ2-1; D possibly corresponds to TRBD2 (6 bases). The CDR3 extends over 14 amino acids. Germline V CDR1 and CDR2: MNHEY, SMNVEV (reference sequence). V was pared by 6 bases and J by 9 bases, with 18 bases between.